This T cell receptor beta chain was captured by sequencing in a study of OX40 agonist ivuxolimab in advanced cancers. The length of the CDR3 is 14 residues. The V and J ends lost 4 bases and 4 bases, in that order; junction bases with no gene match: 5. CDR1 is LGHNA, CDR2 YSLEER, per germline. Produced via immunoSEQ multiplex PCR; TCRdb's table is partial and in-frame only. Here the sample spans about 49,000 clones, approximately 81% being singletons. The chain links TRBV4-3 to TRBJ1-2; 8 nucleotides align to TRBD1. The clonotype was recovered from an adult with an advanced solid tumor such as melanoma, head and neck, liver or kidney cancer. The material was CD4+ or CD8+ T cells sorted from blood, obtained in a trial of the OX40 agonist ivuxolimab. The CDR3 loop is CASSLGQGGYGYTF. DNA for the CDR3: TGCGCCAGCAGCCTAGGACAGGGAGGCTATGGCTACACCTTC.